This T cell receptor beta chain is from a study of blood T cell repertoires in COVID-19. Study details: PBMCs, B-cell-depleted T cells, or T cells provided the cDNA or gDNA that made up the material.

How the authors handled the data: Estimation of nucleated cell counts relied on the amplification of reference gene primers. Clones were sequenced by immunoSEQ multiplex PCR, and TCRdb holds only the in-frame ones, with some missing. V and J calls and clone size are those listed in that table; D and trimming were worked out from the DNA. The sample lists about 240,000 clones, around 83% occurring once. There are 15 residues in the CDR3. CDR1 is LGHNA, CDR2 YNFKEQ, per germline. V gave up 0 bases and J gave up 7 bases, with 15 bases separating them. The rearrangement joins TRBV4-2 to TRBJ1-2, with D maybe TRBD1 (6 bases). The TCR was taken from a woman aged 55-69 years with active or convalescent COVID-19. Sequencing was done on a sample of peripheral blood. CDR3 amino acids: CASSQDVLQGFGYTF. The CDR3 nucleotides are TGTGCCAGCAGCCAAGATGTTTTGCAGGGGTTTGGCTACACCTTC.